Presented here are 32 T cell receptor beta chains from one specimen sequenced in a study of shared clonotypes between healthy human individuals. CD45RO-negative CD8 cells positively selected for CCR7 made up the naive population, which excluded terminally differentiated effector memory CD45RA+ cells. Profiled with immunoSEQ multiplex PCR; TCRdb holds only in-frame clones, not every one. The table shows about 2.1 million clones, with about 93% occurring only once. Sequencing used naive CD8+ T cells from PBMCs. The receptors shown here come from a man aged 18 to 35 in good health. Some clones in this sample may be carry-over from other donors' samples.

J is TRBJ2-1 and V is TRBV5-1; TRBD2 matches 13 bases. The ends lost 7 bases at V and 7 bases at J; junction bases unmatched: 11. Germline-derived CDR1 and CDR2 are SGHRS and YFSETQ. CDR3 length equals 16 residues. The CDR3 reads CASRPGTSGMRNEQFF. The CDR3 nucleotides are TGCGCCAGCCGTCCCGGGACTAGCGGGATGAGAAATGAGCAGTTCTTC.

The CDR3 region is CASSLRTGGYEQYF. The CDR3 region has the DNA TGTGCCAGCAGCTTACGGACAGGGGGCTACGAGCAGTACTTC. The chain carries TRBV9 and TRBJ2-7, with TRBD1 matching 10 bases. Losses at the gene ends were 4 bases for V and 3 bases for J; bases not matched to a gene: 4. This CDR3 contains 14 residues. From germline, CDR1 is SGDLS and CDR2 YYNGEE.

The V and J genes are TRBV11-2 and TRBJ2-7, with 11 bases aligning to TRBD1. CDR3 length equals 16 residues. V lost 6 bases, J lost 6 bases, and 13 bases stayed unmatched. From germline, CDR1 is SGHAT and CDR2 FQNNGV. The CDR3 DNA is TGTGCCAGCAGGCAGTCGGGACAGGGGGGTTTTGGCGAGCAGTACTTC. Protein: CASRQSGQGGFGEQYF. Looking up the rest from reference TRBV11-2 and TRBJ2-7 gives the full variable domain: EAGVAQSPRYKIIEKRQSVAFWCNPISGHATLYWYQQILGQGPKLLIQFQNNGVVDDSQLPKDRFSAERLKGVDSTLKIQPAKLEDSAVYLCASRQSGQGGFGEQYFGPGTRLTVT.

The chain carries TRBV6-5 and TRBJ2-5; no clear D gene. The end of the DNA aligns better with TRBJ2-7, so the J call may be wrong. This CDR3 spans 16 amino acids. In germline, CDR1 is MNHEY, CDR2 SVGAGI. The DNA of the CDR3 is TGTGCCAGCAGTTACGGTTCGGCGGCAAGCTCCTACGAGCAGTACTTC. It encodes CASSYGSAASSYEQYF.

This chain connects TRBV15 to TRBJ2-1; D remains unclear. CDR1 and CDR2 (germline): LNHNV, YYDKDF (reference sequence). The CDR3 contains 14 residues. V gave up 8 bases and J gave up 6 bases, with 17 bases separating them. The CDR3 is CATASGEMSNEQFF. The CDR3 DNA reads as TGTGCCACCGCCAGTGGAGAAATGAGCAATGAGCAGTTCTTC.

This clone has more than one count but fewer than ten. The chain combines TRBV7-6 with TRBJ1-5; D is possibly TRBD1 (5 bases). The V gene's germline CDR1 is SGHVS and CDR2 FNYEAQ. Trimming pared 5 bases from V and 4 bases from J, leaving 9 bases between. The CDR3 extends over 13 amino acids. The CDR3 region is CASSPNRNQPQHF. For the CDR3, the DNA is TGTGCCAGCAGCCCGAACAGGAATCAGCCCCAGCATTTT. Looking up the rest from reference TRBV7-6 and TRBJ1-5 gives the full variable domain: GAGVSQSPRYKVTKRGQDVALRCDPISGHVSLYWYRQALGQGPEFLTYFNYEAQQDKSGLPNDRFSAERPEGSISTLTIQRTEQRDSAMYRCASSPNRNQPQHFGDGTRLSIL.

This clone occurred a few times. Other nucleotide sequences from this sample produce the same CDR3. The chain recombines TRBV7-9 with TRBJ1-5; a possible D gene is TRBD1 (5 bases). Trimming cost V 4 bases and J 3 bases, with 10 bases left between them. Germline CDR1 reads SEHNR; CDR2 reads FQNEAQ (reference sequence). The CDR3 extends over 14 amino acids. CDR3: CASSSGGNNQPQHF. The CDR3 bases are TGTGCCAGCAGCTCTGGGGGAAACAATCAGCCCCAGCATTTT.

V gene TRBV27 combines with J gene TRBJ2-2; no definite D call. Germline CDR1 and CDR2: MNHEY and SMNVEV (reference sequence). The CDR3 runs to 18 residues. Trimming stripped 4 bases from V and 0 bases from J, with 18 bases between. CDR3 DNA: TGTGCCAGCAGTTCGAAACAAATAAAAATGGCGAACACCGGGGAGCTGTTTTTT. Protein: CASSSKQIKMANTGELFF.

The genes are TRBV27 and TRBJ1-1; 9 bases agree with TRBD1. This CDR3 comprises 14 residues. The V segment lost 5 bases and the J segment 2 bases; nucleotides outside the gene matches: 3. Germline CDR1 MNHEY, CDR2 SMNVEV (reference sequence). Written as DNA, the CDR3 is TGTGCCAGCAGTGGGACAGGGCCTAACACTGAAGCTTTCTTT. It translates to CASSGTGPNTEAFF.

The rearrangement links TRBV6-1 to TRBJ2-7; D unclear. V shed 2 bases and J shed 2 bases, with 13 bases lying between them. Germline values: CDR1 MNHNS, CDR2 SASEGT. The CDR3 has 15 residues. The CDR3 DNA follows: TGTGCCAGCAGTGAATTCACAGTGGGGACCTACGAGCAGTACTTC. Its translation is CASSEFTVGTYEQYF.

V and J are TRBV11-2 and TRBJ1-2; TRBD1 agrees at 9 bases. CDR3 length equals 15 residues. V trimming: 11 bases; J trimming: 5 bases; junction bases outside the gene matches: 15. Germline V gives CDR1 SGHAT, CDR2 FQNNGV. In nucleotides, the CDR3 is TGTGCCGTCCAGGCCGGGACAGGGCGAATTTATGGCTACACCTTC. The encoded protein is CAVQAGTGRIYGYTF.

Concerning this clone itself: Different DNA sequences within this sample yield the same CDR3. The chain combines TRBV5-6 with TRBJ1-3; maybe TRBD1 (5 bases). Trimming took 0 bases from V and 4 from J, leaving 8 bases between them. Germline V gene data show CDR1 as SGHDT and CDR2 as YYEEEE. The CDR3 is 14 amino acids. In DNA, the CDR3 is TGTGCCAGCAGCTTGGCCGGGACCGGAAACACCATATATTTT. Encoded protein: CASSLAGTGNTIYF. The full variable domain, its missing parts supplied by reference TRBV5-6 and TRBJ1-3, is DAGVTQSPTHLIKTRGQQVTLRCSPKSGHDTVSWYQQALGQGPQFIFQYYEEEERQRGNFPDRFSGHQFPNYSSELNVNALLLGDSALYLCASSLAGTGNTIYFGEGSWLTVV.

For this clone: The sample contains more than one DNA sequence encoding this CDR3. The rearrangement links TRBV7-9 to TRBJ2-7; TRBD2 agrees at 10 bases. Germline assignment: CDR1 SEHNR and CDR2 FQNEAQ (reference sequence). This CDR3 contains 16 residues. V was clipped by 4 bases and J by 2 bases; unmatched bases: 8. In DNA form, the CDR3 reads TGTGCCAGCAGCTCACTTGGACTAGCGGAGACCTACGAGCAGTACTTC. Residues: CASSSLGLAETYEQYF.

The chain uses TRBV10-3 and TRBJ2-7; 7 bases match TRBD2. CDR3 length: 10 residues. Germline V CDR1 and CDR2: ENHRY, SYGVKD. The CDR3 DNA sequence: TGTGCGTGCGGGAGCTACGAGCAGTACTTC. This encodes CACGSYEQYF.

This clone turned up a few times. The chain combines TRBV4-1 with TRBJ1-5; D gene ambiguous. Per the germline V gene, CDR1 is MGHRA and CDR2 is YSYEKL. V lost 0 bases and J 7 bases, leaving 7 bases between the germline ends. The CDR3 contains 13 residues. The CDR3 sequence: CASSQDDGQPQHF. DNA of the CDR3: TGCGCCAGCAGCCAAGATGACGGGCAGCCCCAGCATTTT.

V is TRBV11-1 and J is TRBJ2-7; TRBD2 is a possible D gene (6 bases). The CDR3 covers 14 residues. CDR1 and CDR2 from the germline V gene are SGHAT and FQDESV (reference sequence). V lost 2 bases and J 3 bases, leaving 11 bases between the germline ends. CDR3 in amino acids: CASSLRAGIYEQYF. DNA of the CDR3: TGTGCCAGCAGCTTACGGGCGGGAATCTACGAGCAGTACTTC.

This chain joins TRBV4-1 and TRBJ2-1; 9 bases line up with TRBD1. Germline V gene data show CDR1 as MGHRA and CDR2 as YSYEKL. The J segment lost 6 bases and the V segment lost 3 bases, leaving 6 bases of the junction unmatched. There are 15 residues in the CDR3. CDR3 protein: CASSQRQGELNEQFF. CDR3 bases: TGCGCCAGCAGCCAGCGACAGGGGGAGCTCAATGAGCAGTTCTTC.

The V call is TRBV5-6, the J call TRBJ2-7; possibly TRBD1 for D (5 bases). Trimming left V 4 bases short and J 5 bases short, with 19 bases between. The CDR3 totals 15 residues. Germline V lookup: CDR1 SGHDT, CDR2 YYEEEE. Written as DNA, the CDR3 is TGTGCCAGCAGCATTATTGGGCCAGGGCTCCACGAGCAGTACTTC. As protein: CASSIIGPGLHEQYF.

This chain links TRBV30 with TRBJ2-1; D is possibly TRBD1 or TRBD2 (6 bases each). Germline V gene data show CDR1 as GTSNPN and CDR2 as SVGIG (reference sequence). CDR3 length: 15 residues. Trimming took off 0 bases at V and 4 bases at J, with 13 bases between the two ends. In nucleotides, the CDR3 is TGTGCCTGGAGTGTACCACAGGGACTTTACAATGAGCAGTTCTTC. It is translated as CAWSVPQGLYNEQFF.

The chain is built from TRBV10-2 and TRBJ1-2; D gene uncertain. The CDR3 extends over 16 amino acids. Germline loops: CDR1 WSHSY, CDR2 SAAADI. The V and J ends lost 0 bases and 0 bases respectively, with 11 bases between them. DNA of the CDR3: TGCGCCAGCAGTGAGTCGTTTAGGACCTCTAACTATGGCTACACCTTC. The encoded protein is CASSESFRTSNYGYTF.

Regarding this clone: Other nucleotide sequences in the sample specify the same CDR3. The chain has TRBV29-1 and TRBJ2-2; TRBD2 might be the D (5 bases). CDR1 is SQVTM and CDR2 is ANQGSEA in the germline V gene. This CDR3 region has 13 residues. With 6 bases removed from V and 0 bases from J, the gap between germline ends came to 8 bases. CDR3 nucleotide sequence: TGCAGCGTAGTGGAGGCGAACACCGGGGAGCTGTTTTTT. This codes for CSVVEANTGELFF.

A few counts support this clone. The rearrangement uses TRBV5-1 and TRBJ1-2; D unclear. CDR1 and CDR2 from the germline V gene are SGHRS and YFSETQ. Trimming pared 2 bases from V and 2 bases from J, leaving 16 bases between. The CDR3 runs to 16 residues. The CDR3 DNA sequence: TGCGCCAGCAGCTTTCCCTCCCCAGGACCCAACTATGGCTACACCTTC. Translated, it gives CASSFPSPGPNYGYTF.

This clone appeared a single time. The rearrangement links TRBV7-9 to TRBJ2-1, with 8 bases that match TRBD2. V shed 1 base, J shed 3 bases, and the junction held 2 bases outside the gene matches. The germline gives CDR1 SEHNR, CDR2 FQNEAQ (reference sequence). The CDR3 is 15 residues long. The CDR3 region has the DNA TGTGCCAGCAGCTTAGTACTAGCGGACTACAATGAGCAGTTCTTC. The encoded protein is CASSLVLADYNEQFF.

The chain employs TRBV7-3 and TRBJ1-1; D is unclear. Germline V gene sequence: CDR1 SGHTA, CDR2 FQGTGA. The CDR3 is 13 amino acids. Trimming stripped 2 bases from V and 1 base from J, with 5 bases between. CDR3 DNA: TGTGCCAGCAGCTTAGGGTGGAACACTGAAGCTTTCTTT. It yields the protein CASSLGWNTEAFF.

The chain joins TRBV27 to TRBJ2-7; 7 bases align to TRBD1. This CDR3 contains 15 residues. The J segment lost 1 base and the V segment lost 0 bases, leaving 3 bases of the junction unmatched. Germline CDR1 and CDR2: MNHEY and SMNVEV (reference sequence). CDR3 coding DNA: TGTGCCAGCAGTTTATCGGGACAGCTTTCCTACGAGCAGTACTTC. This sequence encodes CASSLSGQLSYEQYF.

The rearrangement joins TRBV6-1 to TRBJ2-1; D possibly corresponds to TRBD2 (5 bases). Germline loops: CDR1 MNHNS, CDR2 SASEGT. The CDR3 consists of 14 residues. Trimming pared 3 bases from V and 4 bases from J, leaving 10 bases between. For the CDR3, the DNA is TGTGCCAGCAGTGAGAGTAGCGTATACAATGAGCAGTTCTTC. This translates into CASSESSVYNEQFF.

This chain connects TRBV30 to TRBJ2-7; D is ambiguous. Germline values: CDR1 GTSNPN, CDR2 SVGIG (reference sequence). Trimming shortened V by 8 bases and J by 1 base, and 15 bases separated the two germline ends. The CDR3 extends over 13 amino acids. The CDR3 bases are TGTGCCCTTAGGGCCCATCGGTCCTACGAGCAGTACTTC. Translated: CALRAHRSYEQYF.

This clone showed up just a few times. Within the sample, other DNA sequences also encode this same CDR3. The chain employs TRBV28 and TRBJ1-1, with D hard to call. The ends were cut back, 6 bases at V and 1 base at J, with 3 bases in the middle. CDR3 length: 11 amino acids. Germline CDR1 is MDHEN and CDR2 is SYDVKM. The CDR3 DNA reads TGTGCCAGCAGGGGGAACACTGAAGCTTTCTTT. The encoded protein is CASRGNTEAFF.

The rearrangement links TRBV15 to TRBJ1-2, with D possibly being TRBD1 (5 bases). The germline V gene has CDR1 LNHNV and CDR2 YYDKDF (reference sequence). Trimming took 1 base from V and 4 from J, leaving 16 bases between them. The CDR3 covers 16 residues. CDR3 DNA: TGTGCCACCAGCAGAGTCCGGGGGGAGGCAGGCTATGGCTACACCTTC. It codes for CATSRVRGEAGYGYTF.

This chain uses TRBV18 with TRBJ1-3; 7 nucleotides line up with TRBD1. This CDR3 is built from 15 residues. Germline loops: CDR1 KGHSH, CDR2 LQKENI. The V segment lost 3 bases and the J segment 0 bases; nucleotides outside the gene matches: 2. The CDR3 bases are TGTGCCAGCTCACCCGACAGGGCCTCTGGAAACACCATATATTTT. Translating it yields CASSPDRASGNTIYF.

The chain uses TRBV18 and TRBJ2-5; D perhaps matches TRBD2 (5 bases). Germline assignment: CDR1 KGHSH and CDR2 LQKENI. The CDR3 contains 14 residues. V gave up 3 bases and J gave up 4 bases, with 12 bases separating them. CDR3 nucleotides: TGTGCCAGCTCACCGACTTTGGCGGGAGAGACCCAGTACTTC. This encodes CASSPTLAGETQYF.

V and J are TRBV14 and TRBJ2-7; tentatively, D is TRBD1 (6 bases). Trimming removed 0 bases at V and 4 bases at J, with 13 bases between. The CDR3 is 15 amino acids. Germline lookup yields CDR1 SGHDN and CDR2 FVKESK. CDR3 protein: CASSQEQGSLYEQYF. The CDR3 DNA sequence: TGTGCCAGCAGCCAAGAACAGGGTAGTTTATACGAGCAGTACTTC.